This T cell receptor beta chain stems from a study of cytomegalovirus exposure and HLA in healthy donors. General study findings and limits: A list of roughly 160 TCR beta chains associated with cytomegalovirus was given. Earlier analysis yielded a pattern in which most TCR beta V segments were productive about 90% or about 30% of the time.

Donors consisted of healthy bone marrow donors. This CDR3 spans 16 amino acids. CDR1 SGHAT and CDR2 FQNNGV come from the germline V gene. After removal of 5 bases from V and 0 bases from J, the junction contained 4 bases not matched to a gene. A word on this clone: As yet, its antigen is unknown.

PCR was performed using 60 Vbeta and 13 Jbeta primers. Repertoires were generated with immunoSEQ multiplex PCR, while TCRdb's copy carries only in-frame clones and drops some. The sample is made up of 60,000 to 85,000 clones, and the top ten hold roughly 13% of it. Material: PBMCs. The chain combines TRBV11-2 with TRBJ2-6, with 7 bases identical to TRBD1. This TCR came from a man aged 45 to 65 in good health and CMV-seropositive. The CDR3 coding sequence is TGTGCCAGCAGCCCCGGACAGGTCTCTGGGGCCAACGTCCTGACTTTC. It specifies CASSPGQVSGANVLTF.